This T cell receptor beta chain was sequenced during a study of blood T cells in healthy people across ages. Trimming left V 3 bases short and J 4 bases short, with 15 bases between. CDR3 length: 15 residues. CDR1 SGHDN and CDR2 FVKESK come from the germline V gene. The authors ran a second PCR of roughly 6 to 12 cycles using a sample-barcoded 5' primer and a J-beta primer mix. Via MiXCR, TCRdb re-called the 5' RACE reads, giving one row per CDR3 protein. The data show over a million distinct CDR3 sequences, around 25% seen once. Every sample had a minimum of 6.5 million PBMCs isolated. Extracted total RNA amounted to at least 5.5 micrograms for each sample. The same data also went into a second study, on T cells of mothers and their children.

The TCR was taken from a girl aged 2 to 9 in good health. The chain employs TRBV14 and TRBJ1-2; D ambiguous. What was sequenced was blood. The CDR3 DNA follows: TGTGCCAGCAGCCAGGACCCCCGGGGAGTCTATGGCTACACCTTC. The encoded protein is CASSQDPRGVYGYTF. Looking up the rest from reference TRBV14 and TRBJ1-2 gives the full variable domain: EAGVTQFPSHSVIEKGQTVTLRCDPISGHDNLYWYRRVMGKEIKFLLHFVKESKQDESGMPNNRFLAERTGGTYSTLKVQPAELEDSGVYFCASSQDPRGVYGYTFGSGTRLTVV.